This entry lists 4 T cell receptor beta chains sequenced from one sample in a study of T cells in Graves' hyperthyroidism and ophthalmopathy. Amplified TCR beta CDR3 regions came from RNA transcripts. The HTBI primer set drove a first-round RT-PCR of the TCR CDR3. Via MiXCR, TCRdb re-called the multiplex PCR reads, giving one row per CDR3 protein. The repertoire holds nearly 600,000 distinct CDR3 sequences, with around 13% as singletons. The sequenced sample consisted of blood. The receptor set was obtained from a woman in her twenties or thirties with Graves' hyperthyroidism that later progressed to Graves' ophthalmopathy.

This rearrangement joins TRBV2 to TRBJ1-1, with TRBD1 as a possible D gene (6 bases). CDR1 and CDR2 from the germline V gene are SNHLY and FYNNEI. The CDR3 runs to 13 residues. The V gene lost 4 bases and the J gene lost 5 bases, with 11 bases spanning the gap. CDR3 bases: TGTGCCAGCAGTGTGGGGGCCGTGACTGAAGCTTTCTTT. It translates to CASSVGAVTEAFF.

The chain links TRBV10-1 to TRBJ2-4; the match to TRBD1 covers 8 bases. After removal of 3 bases from V and 0 bases from J, the junction contained 10 bases not matched to a gene. The CDR3 runs to 18 residues. Germline values: CDR1 WNHNN, CDR2 SYGVQD (reference sequence). CDR3 residues: CASSDRTGYYLAKNIQYF. DNA for the CDR3: TGCGCCAGCAGTGACAGGACAGGGTATTATCTAGCCAAAAACATTCAGTACTTC.

This clonotype showed up many times. V and J are TRBV27 and TRBJ2-7; 11 positions match TRBD2. V gave up 2 bases and J gave up 3 bases; unmatched junction bases: 3. There are 15 residues in the CDR3. CDR1 MNHEY and CDR2 SMNVEV come from the germline V gene (reference sequence). The CDR3 nucleotides read TGTGCCAGCAGTTTACAACTAGCGGGAGTCTACGAGCAGTACTTC. As protein: CASSLQLAGVYEQYF.

About this clonotype itself: A much larger clone sits a single nucleotide away, making a read error possible. The chain combines TRBV27 with TRBJ2-7; 9 positions agree with TRBD2. The CDR3 is 14 amino acids. Germline CDR1 MNHEY, CDR2 SMNVEV (reference sequence). The CDR3 spells CASSVSGRGYERYF. As DNA, the CDR3 is TGTGCCAGCAGTGTTAGCGGGAGAGGATACGAGCGGTACTTC.